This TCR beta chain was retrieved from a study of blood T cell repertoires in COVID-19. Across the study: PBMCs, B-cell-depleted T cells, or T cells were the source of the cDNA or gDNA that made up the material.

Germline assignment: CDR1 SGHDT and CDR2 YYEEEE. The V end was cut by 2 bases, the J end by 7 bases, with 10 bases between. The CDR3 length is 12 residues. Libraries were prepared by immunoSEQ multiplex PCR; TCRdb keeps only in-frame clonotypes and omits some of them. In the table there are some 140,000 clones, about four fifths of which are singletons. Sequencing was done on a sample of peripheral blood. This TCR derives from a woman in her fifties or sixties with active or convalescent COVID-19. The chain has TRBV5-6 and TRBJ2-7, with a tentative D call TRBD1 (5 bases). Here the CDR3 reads CASSFENREQYV. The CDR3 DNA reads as TGTGCCAGCAGCTTCGAGAACAGGGAGCAGTACGTC.